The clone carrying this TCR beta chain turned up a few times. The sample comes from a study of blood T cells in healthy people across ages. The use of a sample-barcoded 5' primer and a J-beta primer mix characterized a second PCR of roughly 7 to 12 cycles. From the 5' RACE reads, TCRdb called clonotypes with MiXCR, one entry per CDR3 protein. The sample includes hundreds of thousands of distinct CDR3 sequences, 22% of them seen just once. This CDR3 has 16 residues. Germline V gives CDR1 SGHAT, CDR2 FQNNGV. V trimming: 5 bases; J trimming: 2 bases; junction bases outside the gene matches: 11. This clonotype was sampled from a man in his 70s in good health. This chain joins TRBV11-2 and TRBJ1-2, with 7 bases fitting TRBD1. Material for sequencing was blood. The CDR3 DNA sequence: TGTGCCAGCAGCCCAATACAGGGGCCGGCCAACTATGGCTACACCTTC. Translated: CASSPIQGPANYGYTF. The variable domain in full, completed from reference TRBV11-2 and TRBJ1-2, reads EAGVAQSPRYKIIEKRQSVAFWCNPISGHATLYWYQQILGQGPKLLIQFQNNGVVDDSQLPKDRFSAERLKGVDSTLKIQPAKLEDSAVYLCASSPIQGPANYGYTFGSGTRLTVV.